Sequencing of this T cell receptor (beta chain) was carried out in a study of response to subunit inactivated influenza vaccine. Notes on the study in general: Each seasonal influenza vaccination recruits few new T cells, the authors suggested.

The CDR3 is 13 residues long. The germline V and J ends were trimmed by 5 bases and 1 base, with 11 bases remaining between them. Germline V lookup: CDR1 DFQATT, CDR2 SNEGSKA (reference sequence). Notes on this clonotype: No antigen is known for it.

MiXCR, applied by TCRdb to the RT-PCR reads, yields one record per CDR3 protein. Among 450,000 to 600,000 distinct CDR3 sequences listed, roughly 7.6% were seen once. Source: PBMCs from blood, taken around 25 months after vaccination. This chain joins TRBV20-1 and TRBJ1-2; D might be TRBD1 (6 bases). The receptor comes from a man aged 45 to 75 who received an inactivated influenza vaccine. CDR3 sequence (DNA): TGCAGTGCTTGGGACACCCTTAACTATGGCTACACCTTC. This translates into CSAWDTLNYGYTF.